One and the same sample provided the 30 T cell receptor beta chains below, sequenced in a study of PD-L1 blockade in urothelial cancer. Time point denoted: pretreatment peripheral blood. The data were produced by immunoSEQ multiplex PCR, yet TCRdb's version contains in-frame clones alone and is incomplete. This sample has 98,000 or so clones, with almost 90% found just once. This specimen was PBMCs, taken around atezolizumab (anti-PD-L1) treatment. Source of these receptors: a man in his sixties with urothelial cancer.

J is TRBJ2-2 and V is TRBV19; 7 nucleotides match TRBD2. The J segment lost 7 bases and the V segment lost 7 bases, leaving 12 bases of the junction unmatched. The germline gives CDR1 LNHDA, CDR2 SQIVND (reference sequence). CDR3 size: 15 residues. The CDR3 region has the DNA TGTGCCAGTACCTGGGGAACGGGAGGAGGCGGGGAGCTGTTTTTT. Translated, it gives CASTWGTGGGGELFF.

The CDR3 DNA sequence: TGTGCCAGTATCTCGGGACAGGGAGGATTCAGCTATGGCTACACCTTC. Translation: CASISGQGGFSYGYTF. The gene calls are TRBV2 and TRBJ1-2; 9 bases match TRBD1. Per the germline V gene, CDR1 is SNHLY and CDR2 is FYNNEI. This CDR3 is 16 amino acids long. V trimming: 9 bases; J trimming: 4 bases; junction bases outside the gene matches: 15. The entire variable domain, with the rest obtained from reference TRBV2 and TRBJ1-2, is as follows: EPEVTQTPSHQVTQMGQEVILRCVPISNHLYFYWYRQILGQKVEFLVSFYNNEISEKSEIFDDQFSVERPDGSNFTLKIRSTKLEDSAMYFCASISGQGGFSYGYTFGSGTRLTVV.

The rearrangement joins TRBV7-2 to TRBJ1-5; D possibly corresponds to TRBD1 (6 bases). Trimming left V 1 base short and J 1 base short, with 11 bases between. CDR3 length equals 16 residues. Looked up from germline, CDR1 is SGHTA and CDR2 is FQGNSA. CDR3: CASSLGDIRSNQPQHF. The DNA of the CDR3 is TGTGCCAGCAGCTTAGGGGACATAAGGAGCAATCAGCCCCAGCATTTT.

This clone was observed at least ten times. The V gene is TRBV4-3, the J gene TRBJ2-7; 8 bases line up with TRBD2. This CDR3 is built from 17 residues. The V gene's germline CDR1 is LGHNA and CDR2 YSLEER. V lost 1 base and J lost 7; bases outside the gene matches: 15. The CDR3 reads CASSQAPGGDSSDEQYF. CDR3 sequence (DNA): TGCGCCAGCAGCCAAGCACCCGGGGGGGACTCATCCGATGAGCAGTACTTC.

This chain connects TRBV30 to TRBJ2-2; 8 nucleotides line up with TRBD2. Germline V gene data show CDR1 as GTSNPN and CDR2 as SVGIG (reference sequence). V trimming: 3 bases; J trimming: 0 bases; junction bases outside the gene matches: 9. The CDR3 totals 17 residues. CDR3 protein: CAWSPGGLIANTGELFF. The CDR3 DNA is TGTGCCTGGAGCCCGGGGGGGTTGATCGCGAACACCGGGGAGCTGTTTTTT.

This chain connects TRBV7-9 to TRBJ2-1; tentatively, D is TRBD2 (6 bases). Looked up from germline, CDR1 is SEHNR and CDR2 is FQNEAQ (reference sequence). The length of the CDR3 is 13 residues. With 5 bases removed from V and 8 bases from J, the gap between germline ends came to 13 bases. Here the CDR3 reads CASSVTRAHEQFF. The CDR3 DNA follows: TGTGCCAGCAGCGTGACTAGAGCCCATGAGCAGTTCTTC.

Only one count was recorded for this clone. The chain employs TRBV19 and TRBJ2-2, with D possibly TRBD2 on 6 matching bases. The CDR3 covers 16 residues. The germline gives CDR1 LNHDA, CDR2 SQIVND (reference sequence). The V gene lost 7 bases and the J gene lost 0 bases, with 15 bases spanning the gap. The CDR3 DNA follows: TGTGCCAGTACCTCCCCGGCGGGGTCGAACACCGGGGAGCTGTTTTTT. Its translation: CASTSPAGSNTGELFF.

CDR3 loop: CSVGDSGEQYF. The CDR3 nucleotides read TGCAGCGTTGGGGACAGCGGGGAGCAGTACTTC. The chain uses TRBV29-1 and TRBJ2-7, with a weak D call TRBD1 (7 bases). Germline lookup yields CDR1 SQVTM and CDR2 ANQGSEA. V gave up 4 bases and J gave up 7 bases, with 11 bases separating them. The CDR3 loop spans 11 amino acids.

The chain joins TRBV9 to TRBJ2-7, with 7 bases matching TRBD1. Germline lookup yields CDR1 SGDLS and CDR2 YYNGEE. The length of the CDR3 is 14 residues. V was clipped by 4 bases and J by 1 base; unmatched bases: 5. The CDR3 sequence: CASSFRDSSYEQYF. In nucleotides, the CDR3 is TGTGCCAGCAGCTTTCGGGACAGTTCCTACGAGCAGTACTTC.

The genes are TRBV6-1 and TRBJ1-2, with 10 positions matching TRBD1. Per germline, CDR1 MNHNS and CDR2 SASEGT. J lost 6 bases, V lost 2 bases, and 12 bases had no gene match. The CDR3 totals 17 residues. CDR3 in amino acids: CASSETFRTGGADGYTF. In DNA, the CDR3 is TGTGCCAGCAGTGAAACCTTCCGGACAGGGGGTGCCGATGGCTACACCTTC.

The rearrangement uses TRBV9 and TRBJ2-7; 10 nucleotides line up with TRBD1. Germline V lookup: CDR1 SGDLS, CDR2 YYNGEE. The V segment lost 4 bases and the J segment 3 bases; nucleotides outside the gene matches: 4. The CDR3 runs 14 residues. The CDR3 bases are TGTGCCAGCAGCCCGGGACAGGGGATCTACGAGCAGTACTTC. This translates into CASSPGQGIYEQYF.

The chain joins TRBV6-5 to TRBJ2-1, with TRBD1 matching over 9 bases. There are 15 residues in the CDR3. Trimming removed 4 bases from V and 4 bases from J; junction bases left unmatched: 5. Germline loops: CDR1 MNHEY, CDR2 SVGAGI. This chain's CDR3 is CASSSPGQGYNEQFF. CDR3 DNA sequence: TGTGCCAGCAGTTCCCCCGGACAGGGGTACAATGAGCAGTTCTTC.

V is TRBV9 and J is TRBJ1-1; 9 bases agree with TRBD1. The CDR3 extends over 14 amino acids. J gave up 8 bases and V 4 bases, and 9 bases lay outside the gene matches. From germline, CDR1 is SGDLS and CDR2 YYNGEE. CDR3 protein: CASSPQGGQGEAFF. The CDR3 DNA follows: TGTGCCAGCAGCCCTCAGGGGGGACAGGGCGAAGCTTTCTTT.

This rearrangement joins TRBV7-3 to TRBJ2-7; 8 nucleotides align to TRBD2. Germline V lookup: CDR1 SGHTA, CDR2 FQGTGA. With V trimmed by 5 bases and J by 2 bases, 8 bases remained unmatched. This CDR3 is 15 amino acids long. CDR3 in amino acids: CASSPTSGRAYEQYF. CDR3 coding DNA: TGTGCCAGCAGCCCAACTAGCGGAAGGGCCTACGAGCAGTACTTC.

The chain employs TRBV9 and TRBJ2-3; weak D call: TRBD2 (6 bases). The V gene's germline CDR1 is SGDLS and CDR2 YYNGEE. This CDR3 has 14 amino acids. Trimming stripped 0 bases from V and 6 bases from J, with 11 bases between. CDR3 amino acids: CASSVALSGDTQYF. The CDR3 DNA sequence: TGTGCCAGCAGCGTAGCTTTAAGCGGGGATACGCAGTATTTT.

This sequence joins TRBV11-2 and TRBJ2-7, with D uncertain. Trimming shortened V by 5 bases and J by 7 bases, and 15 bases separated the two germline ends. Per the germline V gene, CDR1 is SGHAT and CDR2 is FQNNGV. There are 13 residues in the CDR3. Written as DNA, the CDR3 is TGTGCCAGCAGCATGACACCGGCCGGAGAGCAGTACTTC. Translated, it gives CASSMTPAGEQYF.

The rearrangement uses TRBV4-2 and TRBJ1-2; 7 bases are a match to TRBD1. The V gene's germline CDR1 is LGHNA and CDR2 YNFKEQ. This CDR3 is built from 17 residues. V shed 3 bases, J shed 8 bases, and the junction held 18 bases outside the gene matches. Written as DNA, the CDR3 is TGTGCCAGCAGCCACCTCGGGACAGAGCTATCCGGGGCAGGCTACACCTTC. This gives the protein CASSHLGTELSGAGYTF.

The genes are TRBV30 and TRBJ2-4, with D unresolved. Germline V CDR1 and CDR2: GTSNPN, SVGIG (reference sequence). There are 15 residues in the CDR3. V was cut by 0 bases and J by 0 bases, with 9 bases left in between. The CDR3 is CAWSVTELAKNIQYF. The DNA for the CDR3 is TGTGCCTGGAGTGTAACAGAACTAGCCAAAAACATTCAGTACTTC.

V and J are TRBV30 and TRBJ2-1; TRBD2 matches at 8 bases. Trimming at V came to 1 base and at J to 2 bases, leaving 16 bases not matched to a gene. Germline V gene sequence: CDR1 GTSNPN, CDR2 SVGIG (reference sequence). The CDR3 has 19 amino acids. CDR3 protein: CAWSGEGSGAPGTYNEQFF. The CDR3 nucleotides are TGTGCCTGGAGTGGAGAGGGTAGCGGGGCCCCAGGGACCTACAATGAGCAGTTCTTC.

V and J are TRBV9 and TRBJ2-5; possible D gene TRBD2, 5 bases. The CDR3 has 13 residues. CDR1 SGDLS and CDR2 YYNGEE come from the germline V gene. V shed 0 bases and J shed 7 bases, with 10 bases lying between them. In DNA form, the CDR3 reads TGTGCCAGCAGCGTAGGAGGGAGCGCGACCCAGTACTTC. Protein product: CASSVGGSATQYF.

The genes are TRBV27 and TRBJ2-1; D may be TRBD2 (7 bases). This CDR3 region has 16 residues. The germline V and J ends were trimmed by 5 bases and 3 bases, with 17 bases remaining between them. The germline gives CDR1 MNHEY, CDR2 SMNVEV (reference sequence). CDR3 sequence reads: CASSPHSRGLYNEQFF. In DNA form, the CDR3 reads TGTGCCAGCAGTCCCCACTCGCGGGGGCTCTACAATGAGCAGTTCTTC.

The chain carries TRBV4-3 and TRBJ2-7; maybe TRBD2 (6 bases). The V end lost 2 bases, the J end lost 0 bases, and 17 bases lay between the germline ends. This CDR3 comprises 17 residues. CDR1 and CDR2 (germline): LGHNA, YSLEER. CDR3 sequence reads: CASSQTLSTSSSYEQYF. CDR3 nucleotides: TGCGCCAGCAGCCAAACCCTAAGTACTAGCAGCTCCTACGAGCAGTACTTC.

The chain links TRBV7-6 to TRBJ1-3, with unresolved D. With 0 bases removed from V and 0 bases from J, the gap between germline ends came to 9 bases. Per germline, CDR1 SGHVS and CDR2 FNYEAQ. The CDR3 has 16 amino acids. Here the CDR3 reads CASSLAVQVSGNTIYF. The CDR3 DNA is TGTGCCAGCAGCTTAGCGGTCCAGGTCTCTGGAAACACCATATATTTT.

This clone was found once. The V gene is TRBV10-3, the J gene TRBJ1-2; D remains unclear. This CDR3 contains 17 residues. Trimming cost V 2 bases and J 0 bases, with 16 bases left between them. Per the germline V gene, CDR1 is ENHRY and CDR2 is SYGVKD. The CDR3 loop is CAISERVSSESNYGYTF. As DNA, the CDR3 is TGTGCCATCAGTGAGCGAGTCTCGAGCGAATCTAACTATGGCTACACCTTC.

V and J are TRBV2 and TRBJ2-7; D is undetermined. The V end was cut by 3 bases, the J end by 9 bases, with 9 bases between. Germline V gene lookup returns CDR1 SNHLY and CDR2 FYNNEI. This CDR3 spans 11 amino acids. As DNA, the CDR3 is TGTGCCAGCAGTGATCGCGGAGTGCAGTACTTC. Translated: CASSDRGVQYF.

The DNA for the CDR3 is TGTGCCAGCAGCGTAGCTAGCGGGACTAGCACAGATACGCAGTATTTT. It translates to CASSVASGTSTDTQYF. V is TRBV9 and J is TRBJ2-3; the match to TRBD2 covers 9 bases. V gave up 0 bases and J gave up 0 bases; unmatched junction bases: 2. CDR1 SGDLS and CDR2 YYNGEE come from the germline V gene. This CDR3 has 16 amino acids.

The CDR3 coding sequence is TGTGCCAGCAGCTTGTGGCAGGGGGCAGAGGGCTACACCTTC. Its protein is CASSLWQGAEGYTF. This sequence joins TRBV5-4 and TRBJ1-2; 8 bases line up with TRBD1. Looked up from germline, CDR1 is SGHNT and CDR2 is YYREEE (reference sequence). This CDR3 has 14 amino acids. V dropped 1 base and J dropped 8; count of bases not matched to a gene: 7.

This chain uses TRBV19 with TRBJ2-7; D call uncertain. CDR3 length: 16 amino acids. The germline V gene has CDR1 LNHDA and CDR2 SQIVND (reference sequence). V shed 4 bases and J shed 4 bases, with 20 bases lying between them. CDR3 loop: CASSKMRNSLGYEQYF. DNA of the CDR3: TGTGCCAGTAGTAAGATGAGAAACAGCCTTGGTTACGAGCAGTACTTC.

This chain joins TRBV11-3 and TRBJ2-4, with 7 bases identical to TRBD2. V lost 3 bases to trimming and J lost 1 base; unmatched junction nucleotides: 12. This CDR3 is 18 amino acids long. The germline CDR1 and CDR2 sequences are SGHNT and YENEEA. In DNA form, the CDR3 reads TGTGCCAGCAGCTTCGCGGGAGCGGTGAGACCCGCCAAAAACATTCAGTACTTC. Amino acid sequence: CASSFAGAVRPAKNIQYF.

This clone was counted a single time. CDR3 amino acids: CASSYRDSPSEGYTF. The CDR3 bases are TGTGCCAGCAGTTACCGGGACAGCCCTTCAGAGGGCTACACCTTC. This sequence joins TRBV6-5 and TRBJ1-2; 7 bases align to TRBD1. Unmatched junction bases numbered 11, after V lost 2 bases and J lost 8 bases. CDR1 MNHEY and CDR2 SVGAGI come from the germline V gene. The CDR3 is 15 residues long.